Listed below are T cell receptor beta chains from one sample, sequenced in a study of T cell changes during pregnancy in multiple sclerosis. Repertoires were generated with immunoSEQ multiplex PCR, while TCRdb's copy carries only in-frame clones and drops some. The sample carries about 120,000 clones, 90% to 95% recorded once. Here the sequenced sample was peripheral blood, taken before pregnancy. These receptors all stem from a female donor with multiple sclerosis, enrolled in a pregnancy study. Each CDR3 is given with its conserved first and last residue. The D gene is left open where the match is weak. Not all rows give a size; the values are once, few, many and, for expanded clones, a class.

CDR3aa: CASVGGPLTDTQYF
CDR3nt: TGTGCCAGCGTCGGGGGTCCTCTAACAGATACGCAGTATTTT
v_gene: TRBV6-6
d_gene: NA
abundance: NA
j_gene: TRBJ2-3

CDR3aa: CSVELLRTVNTEAFF
CDR3nt: TGCAGCGTTGAATTATTACGGACAGTAAACACTGAAGCTTTCTTT
v_gene: TRBV29-1
d_gene: NA
abundance: NA
j_gene: TRBJ1-1

CDR3aa: CASSLLGYEQYF
CDR3nt: TGTGCCAGCAGCTTACTCGGCTACGAGCAGTACTTC
v_gene: TRBV13
d_gene: NA
abundance: NA
j_gene: TRBJ2-7

CDR3aa: CASNRGTGETEAFF
CDR3nt: TGCGCCAGCAACCGAGGGACAGGGGAAACTGAAGCTTTCTTT
v_gene: TRBV5-1
d_gene: TRBD1
abundance: NA
j_gene: TRBJ1-1

CDR3aa: CASSGWDSEQYF
CDR3nt: TGTGCCAGCAGTGGGTGGGACTCCGAGCAGTACTTC
v_gene: TRBV6-4
d_gene: NA
abundance: NA
j_gene: TRBJ2-7

CDR3aa: CASSQGPGQGTSEQYF
CDR3nt: TGTGCCAGCAGCCAAGGCCCAGGACAGGGGACGTCCGAGCAGTACTTC
v_gene: TRBV14
d_gene: TRBD1
abundance: NA
j_gene: TRBJ2-7

CDR3aa: CASSYSSRGGYTF
CDR3nt: TGTGCCAGCAGTTACTCGAGCAGGGGCGGCTACACCTTC
v_gene: TRBV6-5
d_gene: NA
abundance: NA
j_gene: TRBJ1-2

CDR3aa: CASSVAPTGQANEQFF
CDR3nt: TGTGCCAGCAGCGTAGCTCCTACAGGACAGGCCAATGAGCAGTTCTTC
v_gene: TRBV9
d_gene: TRBD1
abundance: NA
j_gene: TRBJ2-1

CDR3aa: CSARVAGVEFF
CDR3nt: TGCAGTGCTAGAGTAGCGGGAGTGGAGTTCTTC
v_gene: TRBV20-1
d_gene: TRBD2
abundance: once
j_gene: TRBJ2-1

CDR3aa: CSVELRPNQPQHF
CDR3nt: TGCAGCGTTGAACTGCGGCCCAATCAGCCCCAGCATTTT
v_gene: TRBV29-1
d_gene: NA
abundance: NA
j_gene: TRBJ1-5

CDR3aa: CASSDFSGRSRDTQYF
CDR3nt: TGCGCCAGCAGCGATTTTAGCGGGAGGAGTAGAGATACGCAGTATTTT
v_gene: TRBV5-1
d_gene: TRBD2
abundance: once
j_gene: TRBJ2-3

CDR3aa: CASSSTGASTDTQYF
CDR3nt: TGTGCCAGTAGTTCCACAGGGGCTAGCACAGATACGCAGTATTTT
v_gene: TRBV19
d_gene: TRBD1
abundance: NA
j_gene: TRBJ2-3

CDR3aa: CATSAGTTEAFF
CDR3nt: TGTGCCACCTCGGCGGGTACGACTGAAGCTTTCTTT
v_gene: TRBV19
d_gene: NA
abundance: NA
j_gene: TRBJ1-1

CDR3aa: CASSTRTGSSYEQYF
CDR3nt: TGTGCCAGTAGTACCAGGACAGGGTCCTCCTACGAGCAGTACTTC
v_gene: TRBV19
d_gene: TRBD1
abundance: few
j_gene: TRBJ2-7

CDR3aa: CASSGGAFPYNEQFF
CDR3nt: TGTGCCAGCAGTGGGGGGGCTTTTCCCTACAATGAGCAGTTCTTC
v_gene: TRBV7-3
d_gene: NA
abundance: NA
j_gene: TRBJ2-1

CDR3aa: CASSFPGLGAGELFF
CDR3nt: TGTGCCAGCAGCTTCCCGGGACTAGGTGCCGGGGAGCTGTTTTTT
v_gene: TRBV7-6
d_gene: TRBD2
abundance: once
j_gene: TRBJ2-2

CDR3aa: CASSSPPAGGTGELFF
CDR3nt: TGTGCCAGTAGCTCACCTCCAGCGGGAGGGACCGGGGAGCTGTTTTTT
v_gene: TRBV19
d_gene: TRBD2
abundance: NA
j_gene: TRBJ2-2

CDR3aa: CASSPPGQETQYF
CDR3nt: TGTGCCAGCTCACCCCCAGGGCAAGAGACCCAGTACTTC
v_gene: TRBV18
d_gene: NA
abundance: NA
j_gene: TRBJ2-5

CDR3aa: CASSTGQTNTGELFF
CDR3nt: TGTGCCAGCAGCACCGGACAGACGAACACCGGGGAGCTGTTTTTT
v_gene: TRBV7-3
d_gene: NA
abundance: NA
j_gene: TRBJ2-2

CDR3aa: CASSVGTTSSYNEQFF
CDR3nt: TGTGCCAGCAGCGTAGGAACCACGAGCTCCTACAATGAGCAGTTCTTC
v_gene: TRBV9
d_gene: NA
abundance: NA
j_gene: TRBJ2-1

CDR3aa: CSVRDGTSRDTQYF
CDR3nt: TGCAGCGTTCGGGACGGGACTAGCAGAGATACGCAGTATTTT
v_gene: TRBV29-1
d_gene: TRBD2
abundance: NA
j_gene: TRBJ2-3

CDR3aa: CASSPQGPSANEQFF
CDR3nt: TGTGCCAGCAGTCCTCAGGGGCCATCCGCCAATGAGCAGTTCTTC
v_gene: TRBV28
d_gene: NA
abundance: NA
j_gene: TRBJ2-1

CDR3aa: CASSPGTPANYGYTF
CDR3nt: TGTGCCAGCTCACCGGGGACTCCAGCTAACTATGGCTACACCTTC
v_gene: TRBV18
d_gene: NA
abundance: NA
j_gene: TRBJ1-2

CDR3aa: CASSDEPTGVKNSPLHF
CDR3nt: TGTGCCAGCAGTGACGAGCCGACAGGGGTGAAAAATTCACCCCTCCACTTT
v_gene: TRBV6-4
d_gene: TRBD1
abundance: NA
j_gene: TRBJ1-6

CDR3aa: CASSQARGQGANEQFF
CDR3nt: TGCGCCAGCAGCCAGGCAAGGGGACAGGGGGCTAATGAGCAGTTCTTC
v_gene: TRBV4-1
d_gene: TRBD1
abundance: once
j_gene: TRBJ2-1

CDR3aa: CASRRDSGGETQYF
CDR3nt: TGTGCCAGCAGGCGGGACAGCGGAGGGGAGACCCAGTACTTC
v_gene: TRBV6-1
d_gene: NA
abundance: NA
j_gene: TRBJ2-5

CDR3aa: CASSPGTGGPGYTF
CDR3nt: TGTGCCAGCAGCCCTGGGACAGGGGGGCCTGGCTACACCTTC
v_gene: TRBV5-6
d_gene: TRBD1
abundance: NA
j_gene: TRBJ1-2

CDR3aa: CASSEDSGRMNEQFF
CDR3nt: TGTGCCAGCAGTGAAGATAGCGGGAGAATGAATGAGCAGTTCTTC
v_gene: TRBV6-1
d_gene: TRBD2
abundance: NA
j_gene: TRBJ2-1

CDR3aa: CASSLEAGDTDTQYF
CDR3nt: TGCGCCAGCAGCTTGGAAGCGGGAGACACAGATACGCAGTATTTT
v_gene: TRBV5-1
d_gene: TRBD2
abundance: NA
j_gene: TRBJ2-3

CDR3aa: CASSESEGSGYGYTF
CDR3nt: TGCGCCAGCAGTGAGTCGGAAGGGAGTGGCTATGGCTACACCTTC
v_gene: TRBV10-2
d_gene: NA
abundance: NA
j_gene: TRBJ1-2

CDR3aa: CASSLYLFSGNTIYF
CDR3nt: TGTGCCAGCAGCTTGTATTTGTTCTCTGGAAACACCATATATTTT
v_gene: TRBV5-5
d_gene: NA
abundance: NA
j_gene: TRBJ1-3

CDR3aa: CANDRVIGTAEAFF
CDR3nt: TGTGCCAACGATCGGGTGATAGGCACGGCTGAAGCTTTCTTT
v_gene: TRBV13
d_gene: NA
abundance: NA
j_gene: TRBJ1-1

CDR3aa: CASSVGPEDEKLFF
CDR3nt: TGTGCCAGCAGCGTAGGGCCCGAGGATGAAAAACTGTTTTTT
v_gene: TRBV9
d_gene: NA
abundance: NA
j_gene: TRBJ1-4

CDR3aa: CASSFAVERDNEQFF
CDR3nt: TGCGCCAGCAGCTTCGCCGTAGAGAGAGACAATGAGCAGTTCTTC
v_gene: TRBV5-1
d_gene: NA
abundance: NA
j_gene: TRBJ2-1

CDR3aa: CASSPPGGPNTEAFF
CDR3nt: TGCGCCAGCAGCCCTCCGGGAGGCCCGAACACTGAAGCTTTCTTT
v_gene: TRBV5-1
d_gene: NA
abundance: once
j_gene: TRBJ1-1

CDR3aa: CASSSSGLRNYGYTF
CDR3nt: TGTGCCAGCAGTTCCAGTGGACTTCGTAACTATGGCTACACCTTC
v_gene: TRBV6-5
d_gene: NA
abundance: NA
j_gene: TRBJ1-2

CDR3aa: CASSWDRNYGYTF
CDR3nt: TGCGCCAGCAGTTGGGACAGAAACTATGGCTACACCTTC
v_gene: TRBV5-1
d_gene: TRBD1
abundance: NA
j_gene: TRBJ1-2

CDR3aa: CASRQGGMNTEAFF
CDR3nt: TGTGCCAGTCGACAGGGCGGCATGAACACTGAAGCTTTCTTT
v_gene: TRBV6-6
d_gene: TRBD1
abundance: NA
j_gene: TRBJ1-1

CDR3aa: CASSWTGSEAFF
CDR3nt: TGTGCCAGCAGCTGGACAGGGTCTGAAGCTTTCTTT
v_gene: TRBV7-9
d_gene: TRBD1
abundance: NA
j_gene: TRBJ1-1

CDR3aa: CASSDARDPGGFAFF
CDR3nt: TGTGCCAGCAGCGACGCCCGGGACCCGGGGGGATTTGCTTTCTTT
v_gene: TRBV9
d_gene: NA
abundance: NA
j_gene: TRBJ1-1

CDR3aa: CASSLSQGANTEAFF
CDR3nt: TGTGCCAGCAGTTTATCGCAGGGGGCAAACACTGAAGCTTTCTTT
v_gene: TRBV28
d_gene: TRBD1
abundance: NA
j_gene: TRBJ1-1

CDR3aa: CASSLAAGTGHNIEAFF
CDR3nt: TGTGCCAGCAGCTTAGCCGCCGGGACAGGGCATAATATAGAAGCTTTCTTT
v_gene: TRBV7-9
d_gene: TRBD1
abundance: NA
j_gene: TRBJ1-1

CDR3aa: CASSQARNDVSYEQYF
CDR3nt: TGTGCCAGCAGCCAAGCGAGGAACGACGTCTCCTACGAGCAGTACTTC
v_gene: TRBV4-2
d_gene: NA
abundance: NA
j_gene: TRBJ2-7

CDR3aa: CASSLVPGNGNSPLHF
CDR3nt: TGTGCCAGCAGCTTGGTCCCAGGGAATGGTAATTCACCCCTCCACTTT
v_gene: TRBV5-4
d_gene: NA
abundance: once
j_gene: TRBJ1-6

CDR3aa: CASSLFVGSGRYEQYF
CDR3nt: TGTGCCAGCAGTTTATTTGTTGGGAGCGGGCGGTACGAGCAGTACTTC
v_gene: TRBV28
d_gene: NA
abundance: NA
j_gene: TRBJ2-7

CDR3aa: CASSGSSGYTF
CDR3nt: TGTGCCAGCAGTGGTTCTAGTGGCTACACCTTC
v_gene: TRBV6-5
d_gene: NA
abundance: NA
j_gene: TRBJ1-2

CDR3aa: CASSQANGYTF
CDR3nt: TGCGCCAGCAGCCAGGCAAATGGCTACACCTTC
v_gene: TRBV4-1
d_gene: NA
abundance: NA
j_gene: TRBJ1-2

CDR3aa: CARTHPSQGNYGYTF
CDR3nt: TGTGCCAGAACCCACCCGTCGCAGGGGAACTATGGCTACACCTTC
v_gene: TRBV5-3
d_gene: NA
abundance: NA
j_gene: TRBJ1-2

CDR3aa: CALGENTGGRLSEQYF
CDR3nt: TGTGCCTTGGGAGAAAACACGGGAGGGAGACTAAGCGAGCAGTACTTC
v_gene: TRBV28
d_gene: TRBD2
abundance: NA
j_gene: TRBJ2-7

CDR3aa: CASSLAVGGSYEQYF
CDR3nt: TGTGCCAGCAGCTTAGCGGTGGGGGGGTCCTACGAGCAGTACTTC
v_gene: TRBV7-6
d_gene: TRBD2
abundance: NA
j_gene: TRBJ2-7

CDR3aa: CAWGTSYGYTF
CDR3nt: TGTGCCTGGGGGACAAGTTATGGCTACACCTTC
v_gene: TRBV30
d_gene: NA
abundance: NA
j_gene: TRBJ1-2